The T cell receptor (beta chain) under discussion was sequenced for a study of blood T cell repertoires in COVID-19. Overall study: Samples representing acute and convalescent COVID-19 were sourced from the United States, Italy and Spain. Nucleic acid was either cDNA or gDNA, and it came from T cells, B-cell-depleted T cells, or PBMCs.

Original analysis: By means of reference gene primer amplification, nucleated cell counts were estimated. Repertoires were generated with immunoSEQ multiplex PCR, while TCRdb's copy carries only in-frame clones and drops some. V and J calls and clone size come straight from that table; D and trimming were deduced from the DNA. The data hold approximately 280,000 clones, with approximately 89% observed a single time. The CDR3 totals 12 residues. The V gene's germline CDR1 is SGHDT and CDR2 YYEEEE. Losses at the gene ends were 4 bases for V and 13 bases for J; bases not matched to a gene: 10. The sequence derives from a woman aged 60 to 75 with acute or convalescent COVID-19. The sample comprised peripheral blood. The V and J genes are TRBV5-6 and TRBJ1-2; TRBD1 aligns across 7 bases. The CDR3 DNA reads as TGTGCCAGCAGCACGGGACAGCTAATAATCACCTTC. It yields the protein CASSTGQLIITF.